This TCR beta chain was sequenced for a study of a mutant IDH1 vaccine in newly diagnosed glioma. Study-wide context: Patients arrived already treated with radiotherapy, temozolomide, or both, most having had both.

Generated by immunoSEQ multiplex PCR, the TCRdb table keeps only in-frame clones and is missing some. Among over 55,000 clones listed, 90% were seen once. This clone was seen a few times. As yet, its antigen is unknown. The germline V gene has CDR1 GTSNPN and CDR2 SVGIG (reference sequence). This CDR3 is 14 amino acids long. The V gene lost 3 bases and the J gene lost 0 bases, with 8 bases spanning the gap. Documented time point: week 5, during vaccination. One vaccine dose held 300 ug of mutant IDH1 20-mer peptide and came with topical imiquimod. Notes on the study in general: Vaccination induced immune responses in roughly 93% of patients. Shifts in the top peripheral T cell clonotypes seemed unrelated to pseudoprogression.

The chain combines TRBV30 with TRBJ2-2; D is perhaps TRBD2 (6 bases). This TCR derives from a woman aged 40 to 55 with glioma. The sample consisted of PBMCs, taken from a glioma patient whose treatment included an IDH1 peptide vaccine. CDR3 protein: CAWRWGANTGELFF. CDR3 nucleotide sequence: TGTGCCTGGAGATGGGGGGCGAACACCGGGGAGCTGTTTTTT.